The 24 T cell receptor beta chains listed next were all sequenced from one sample in a study of blood T cell repertoires in COVID-19. The table came from immunoSEQ multiplex PCR; TCRdb's copy has only in-frame clones and leaves some out. The data hold 40,000 to 60,000 clones, with approximately 86% observed a single time. Sequencing was carried out using peripheral blood. All receptors derive from a human donor in a cohort sampled during active COVID-19.

In this sample, this clone turned up once. This chain uses TRBV9 with TRBJ2-1; 8 positions agree with TRBD1. The CDR3 spans 17 residues. CDR1 is SGDLS and CDR2 is YYNGEE in the germline V gene. The ends lost 1 base at V and 2 bases at J; junction bases unmatched: 8. This CDR3 reads CASSVLGSQGAYNEQFF. The DNA of the CDR3 is TGTGCCAGCAGCGTACTCGGCTCACAGGGGGCCTACAATGAGCAGTTCTTC.

Worth noting for this clone: Other DNA sequences in this specimen translate into the identical CDR3. The genes are TRBV30 and TRBJ1-5; unclear D gene. The CDR3 extends over 13 amino acids. V was trimmed by 1 base and J by 2 bases, leaving 6 bases between them. From germline, CDR1 is GTSNPN and CDR2 SVGIG (reference sequence). The CDR3 sequence is CAWSGQGNQPQHF. CDR3 bases: TGTGCCTGGAGTGGGCAGGGCAATCAGCCCCAGCATTTT.

V usage is TRBV6-2 or TRBV6-3 and J usage is TRBJ2-3, with 9 positions matching TRBD1. V lost 5 bases and J lost 1; bases outside the gene matches: 10. The V gene's germline CDR1 is MNHEY and CDR2 SVGEGT. This CDR3 has 17 amino acids. CDR3 amino acids: CASSPPTDRGGTDTQYF. The CDR3 region has the DNA TGTGCCAGCAGTCCCCCAACGGACAGGGGAGGCACAGATACGCAGTATTTT.

This clone was found once. The V call is TRBV7-9, the J call TRBJ2-7, with D perhaps matching TRBD2 (6 bases). With 5 bases removed from V and 7 bases from J, the gap between germline ends came to 15 bases. The CDR3 contains 13 residues. Germline assignment: CDR1 SEHNR and CDR2 FQNEAQ (reference sequence). The CDR3 DNA reads TGTGCCAGCAGCCGGGACTTCGGGCTGGAGCAGTACTTC. Its protein product is CASSRDFGLEQYF.

The rearrangement joins TRBV5-4 to TRBJ1-1, with D hard to call. The CDR3 is 15 residues long. Per germline, CDR1 SGHNT and CDR2 YYREEE (reference sequence). Deletions cut 0 bases from V and 5 bases from J, with 14 bases between. CDR3 sequence (DNA): TGTGCCAGCAGCTTGGGGCGGGGTTTTAGGACTGAAGCTTTCTTT. Amino acid sequence: CASSLGRGFRTEAFF.

This clone was observed a single time. This chain uses TRBV6-5 with TRBJ2-5; 9 bases map to TRBD2. The V segment lost 2 bases and the J segment 5 bases; nucleotides outside the gene matches: 6. CDR3 length equals 15 residues. The germline gives CDR1 MNHEY, CDR2 SVGAGI. This CDR3 is CASSYRGGVSETQYF. Written as DNA, the CDR3 is TGTGCCAGCAGTTACCGCGGGGGGGTTTCGGAGACCCAGTACTTC.

J is TRBJ2-1 and V is TRBV2; D possibly corresponds to TRBD2 (6 bases). V was shortened by 6 bases and J by 7 bases, with 25 bases between the two germline ends. The CDR3 runs 17 residues. Per the germline V gene, CDR1 is SNHLY and CDR2 is FYNNEI. Here the CDR3 reads CASREGPGTERLNEQFF. The CDR3 coding sequence is TGTGCCAGCAGGGAGGGACCCGGGACCGAGCGTCTGAATGAGCAGTTCTTC. The full variable domain, in which reference TRBV2 and TRBJ2-1 provide the parts outside the CDR3, is EPEVTQTPSHQVTQMGQEVILRCVPISNHLYFYWYRQILGQKVEFLVSFYNNEISEKSEIFDDQFSVERPDGSNFTLKIRSTKLEDSAMYFCASREGPGTERLNEQFFGPGTRLTVL.

The chain couples TRBV5-1 to TRBJ2-1; TRBD1 might be the D (6 bases). Trimming pared 7 bases from V and 7 bases from J, leaving 15 bases between. The CDR3 covers 13 residues. From germline, CDR1 is SGHRS and CDR2 YFSETQ. DNA for the CDR3: TGCGCCAGCTTCAAAACAGGGTTGAATGAGCAGTTCTTC. Its translation is CASFKTGLNEQFF.

The chain uses TRBV5-4 and TRBJ2-7, with 10 bases identical to TRBD1. The CDR3 sequence is 14 residues long. The junction had 6 bases not matched to a gene; V was cut back by 4 bases and J by 5 bases. Looked up from germline, CDR1 is SGHNT and CDR2 is YYREEE (reference sequence). CDR3 sequence: CASSQDRGWDEQYF. CDR3 in DNA: TGTGCCAGCAGCCAGGACAGGGGGTGGGACGAGCAGTACTTC. The full variable domain, its missing parts supplied by reference TRBV5-4 and TRBJ2-7, is ETGVTQSPTHLIKTRGQQVTLRCSSQSGHNTVSWYQQALGQGPQFIFQYYREEENGRGNFPPRFSGLQFPNYSSELNVNALELDDSALYLCASSQDRGWDEQYFGPGTRLTVT.

This clone was observed a single time. The DNA for the CDR3 is TGCGCCAGCAGCTTGGGGACAGCCTCCACAGATACGCAGTATTTT. Its translation is CASSLGTASTDTQYF. J is TRBJ2-3 and V is TRBV5-1; TRBD1 might be the D (6 bases). The CDR3 runs to 15 residues. Trimming took off 0 bases at V and 2 bases at J, with 10 bases between the two ends. Germline loops: CDR1 SGHRS, CDR2 YFSETQ.

This clone was detected only once. The chain joins TRBV7-9 to TRBJ1-2; the match to TRBD1 covers 7 bases. Germline CDR1 SEHNR, CDR2 FQNEAQ (reference sequence). There are 17 residues in the CDR3. V gave up 5 bases and J gave up 8 bases; unmatched junction bases: 20. CDR3 amino acids: CASSKTVTGQRSSGYTF. The CDR3 bases are TGTGCCAGCAGCAAAACGGTGACAGGGCAACGTTCTAGCGGCTACACCTTC.

This clone was seen only a few times. The chain carries TRBV2 and TRBJ1-2; maybe TRBD1 (6 bases). This CDR3 is 11 amino acids long. V lost 6 bases and J 6 bases, leaving 8 bases between the germline ends. The germline CDR1 and CDR2 sequences are SNHLY and FYNNEI. The CDR3 reads CASSPGDGYTF. DNA of the CDR3: TGTGCCAGCAGCCCAGGGGATGGCTACACCTTC.

The genes are TRBV27 and TRBJ1-1; D unclear. This CDR3 has 15 amino acids. V dropped 6 bases and J dropped 0 bases, with 14 bases sitting between them. Germline V gene data show CDR1 as MNHEY and CDR2 as SMNVEV (reference sequence). CDR3 sequence reads: CASSPVVSMNTEAFF. CDR3 nucleotide sequence: TGTGCCAGCAGCCCCGTGGTGAGCATGAACACTGAAGCTTTCTTT.

The V call is TRBV4-1, the J call TRBJ2-7; 7 positions match TRBD1. The CDR3 is 18 amino acids. The germline CDR1 and CDR2 sequences are MGHRA and YSYEKL. V lost 0 bases, J lost 1 base, and 12 bases stayed unmatched. The CDR3 loop is CASSQDSVGGLLSYEQYF. In nucleotides, the CDR3 is TGCGCCAGCAGCCAAGATTCAGTAGGGGGCCTCCTTTCCTACGAGCAGTACTTC.

The V and J genes are TRBV3-1 (or the pseudogene TRBV3-2) and TRBJ1-6; TRBD1 aligns across 8 bases. This CDR3 is built from 14 residues. CDR1 LGHDT and CDR2 YNNKEL come from the germline V gene (reference sequence). V was clipped by 5 bases and J by 7 bases; unmatched bases: 4. CDR3 protein: CASSRGQVNSPLHF. In DNA form, the CDR3 reads TGTGCCAGCAGCAGGGGACAGGTGAATTCACCCCTCCACTTT.

The V call is TRBV9, the J call TRBJ1-6, with D possibly being TRBD1 (5 bases). V was shortened by 3 bases and J by 10 bases, with 14 bases between the two germline ends. CDR1 and CDR2 (germline): SGDLS, YYNGEE. This CDR3 region has 14 residues. CDR3 residues: CASSALPKGSPLHF. The CDR3 DNA reads as TGTGCCAGCAGCGCCCTCCCGAAGGGGTCACCCCTCCACTTT.

The chain uses TRBV5-1 and TRBJ1-1; D possibly corresponds to TRBD1 (5 bases). V was shortened by 1 base and J by 3 bases, with 7 bases between the two germline ends. There are 13 residues in the CDR3. Germline-derived CDR1 and CDR2 are SGHRS and YFSETQ. CDR3: CASSLLGDTEAFF. Written as DNA, the CDR3 is TGCGCCAGCAGCTTGTTAGGGGACACTGAAGCTTTCTTT. The entire variable domain, with the rest obtained from reference TRBV5-1 and TRBJ1-1, is as follows: KAGVTQTPRYLIKTRGQQVTLSCSPISGHRSVSWYQQTPGQGLQFLFEYFSETQRNKGNFPGRFSGRQFSNSRSEMNVSTLELGDSALYLCASSLLGDTEAFFGQGTRLTVV.

This sequence joins TRBV2 and TRBJ2-1; D gene ambiguous. Per germline, CDR1 SNHLY and CDR2 FYNNEI. V lost 4 bases and J 6 bases, leaving 7 bases between the germline ends. The CDR3 consists of 12 residues. The CDR3 protein is CASSARFNEQFF. CDR3 bases: TGTGCCAGCAGTGCTCGGTTCAATGAGCAGTTCTTC.

The chain is built from TRBV10-3 and TRBJ1-1; D call uncertain. The germline V and J ends were trimmed by 6 bases and 4 bases, with 12 bases remaining between them. Germline V lookup: CDR1 ENHRY, CDR2 SYGVKD. This CDR3 has 13 amino acids. The CDR3 DNA follows: TGTGCCATCAGGCGGGAGACGGTCACTGAAGCTTTCTTT. Its protein is CAIRRETVTEAFF.

This clone was counted a single time. The gene calls are TRBV19 and TRBJ2-6; TRBD1 matches at 7 bases. Germline V lookup: CDR1 LNHDA, CDR2 SQIVND (reference sequence). The CDR3 covers 17 residues. V dropped 5 bases and J dropped 2; count of bases not matched to a gene: 9. The CDR3 region has the DNA TGTGCCAGTAGTCTGCGATCCGGGACAGCTGGGGCCAACGTCCTGACTTTC. It encodes CASSLRSGTAGANVLTF.

This clone was counted once. The J gene is TRBJ1-5, the V gene TRBV20-1; a weak D match, TRBD1 (6 bases). Germline V lookup: CDR1 DFQATT, CDR2 SNEGSKA (reference sequence). Between the trimmed V and J ends, which lost 3 bases and 6 bases, there was a span of 12 bases. This CDR3 spans 13 amino acids. CDR3 nucleotides: TGCAGTGCTAGTCTCCGAGGGGGTCAGCCCCAGCATTTT. Translating gives CSASLRGGQPQHF.

The rearrangement links TRBV27 to TRBJ1-6; a possible D gene is TRBD1 (5 bases). V gave up 7 bases and J gave up 9 bases, with 22 bases separating them. CDR3 length: 16 amino acids. Germline CDR1 is MNHEY and CDR2 is SMNVEV (reference sequence). The CDR3, as DNA: TGTGCCAGCACCCACTGGGGTACGCAGGGAGGTTCACCCCTCCACTTT. Translated: CASTHWGTQGGSPLHF.

The chain recombines TRBV7-8 with TRBJ2-6; D gene uncertain. CDR3 size: 15 residues. V dropped 6 bases and J dropped 0 bases, with 9 bases sitting between them. CDR1 is SGHVS, CDR2 FQNEAQ, per germline. The CDR3: CASRYSNSGANVLTF. In DNA form, the CDR3 reads TGTGCCAGCAGGTACTCGAACTCTGGGGCCAACGTCCTGACTTTC.

The chain has TRBV7-2 and TRBJ2-7; 8 bases agree with TRBD1. The J segment lost 0 bases and the V segment lost 3 bases, leaving 1 base of the junction unmatched. The CDR3 consists of 14 residues. Germline values: CDR1 SGHTA, CDR2 FQGNSA. Here the CDR3 DNA reads TGTGCCAGCAGCTTTGGGACAGGCTCCTACGAGCAGTACTTC. Translating gives CASSFGTGSYEQYF.